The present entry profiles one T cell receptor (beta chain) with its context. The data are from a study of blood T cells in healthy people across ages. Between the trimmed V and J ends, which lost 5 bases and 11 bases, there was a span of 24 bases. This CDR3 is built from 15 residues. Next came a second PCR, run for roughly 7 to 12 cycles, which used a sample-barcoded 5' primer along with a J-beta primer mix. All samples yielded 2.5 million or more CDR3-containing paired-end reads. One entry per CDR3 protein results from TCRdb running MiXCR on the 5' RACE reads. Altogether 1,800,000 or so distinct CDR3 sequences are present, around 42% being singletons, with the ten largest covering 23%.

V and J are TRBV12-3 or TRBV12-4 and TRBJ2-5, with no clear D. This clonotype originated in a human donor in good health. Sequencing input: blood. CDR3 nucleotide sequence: TGTGCCAGCAGTGAACAGTTAAGGGTATCCGGTGAGCAGTACTTC. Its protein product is CASSEQLRVSGEQYF.